This entry describes one T cell receptor beta chain. This clone has a handful of counts. Its antigen is unknown. Qualities for individual bases were not recorded, and no much larger clone is one base off. This entry comes from a study of blood T cell repertoires in COVID-19 (dated by TCRdb to 2018 to 2020). A note on the overall study: The collaborator samples originated in the United States, Italy and Spain and spanned the acute and convalescent phases of COVID-19. Subjects who had been exposed to COVID-19, were actively infected with it, or had recovered from it provided the deeply sampled blood TCRbeta repertoires that made up the dataset. The repertoires were released in a freely available public database intended as a resource for research on the immune response to SARS-CoV-2. Nearly every sample came with metadata listing a de-identified subject ID, COVID-19 status, age in years and sex. Where available, HLA class I and class II types were obtained from metadata supplied by the sample provider rather than from assay-based typing. The prospective study material was composed of cDNA or gDNA derived from T cells, B-cell-depleted T cells, or PBMCs. Samples were obtained from the ongoing ImmuneRACE study (first 160 participants) and from some 1,300 subjects provided by 6 global collaborators.

TCRbeta CDR3 regions were amplified from genomic DNA using the immunoSEQ Assay, a bias-controlled multiplex PCR. As for the authors' bioinformatics: Nucleated cell counts per sample were estimated from amplification of reference gene primers within the assay. To quantify the absolute abundance of each unique TCRbeta CDR3 rearrangement, sequence reads were collapsed and filtered. For each sample, productive Simpson clonality was calculated as the square root of Simpson's diversity index over productive rearrangements. TCRdb carries this immuneACCESS record with in-frame sequences only. Its versions omit some clonotypes, under half of them owing to an unresolved V gene in the studies checked, with the rest unexplained. The DNA gave D and trimming, while V, J and clone size come from that table. The sample table shows a few hundred thousand clones, and 88% are seen once. In total, the top ten clones hold more than 0.95% of the sample.

Looking up the germline V gene yields CDR1 MNHNS and CDR2 SASEGT. The CDR3 numbers 17 residues from cysteine through phenylalanine. Just the 51-base CDR3 DNA is kept, in frame starting at base 1. The junction carries 14 bases between V and J, which are trimmed by 2 bases and 0 bases respectively. What the authors observed across the whole study: The amount of clinical and demographic metadata varied by source and participant and was provided uncurated.

Enrolling through a virtual design, the prospective study's participants ranged in age from about 18 to 100 years and lived across approximately 25 United States geographic areas. Cohort assignment in the prospective study relied on participant-reported clinical history from a screening survey and a study questionnaire. Recovered participants in ImmuneRACE Cohort 3 were defined as having two consecutive negative NP/OP PCR tests, clearance from a healthcare professional, or resolution of symptoms. In the prospective study, whole blood, serum and a nasopharyngeal or oropharyngeal swab were collected from each participant by mobile phlebotomists. Additional blood draws and questionnaires over an approximately two-month period could optionally be provided by prospective study participants. Before DNA extraction, prospective study blood samples were shipped either frozen or at room temperature.

The sequenced sample was PBMCs or T cells enriched from blood (not recorded which). This TCR derives from a woman under 30 who had recovered from COVID-19. This sequence uses TRBV6-1 and TRBJ2-1; tentative D gene TRBD2, with 6 bases matching. The bases read TGTGCCAGCAGTGAACAACTAGCCCAGAGCTCCTACAATGAGCAGTTCTTC. It translates as CASSEQLAQSSYNEQFF.